This is a list of T cell receptor beta chains from one sample in a study of T cells in Graves' hyperthyroidism and ophthalmopathy. One entry per CDR3 protein results from TCRdb running MiXCR on the multiplex PCR reads. The sample includes 700,000 to 850,000 distinct CDR3 sequences, just over 35% of them seen just once. The sequencing input was blood. The source of these receptors is a woman between 40 and 55 years old with Graves' hyperthyroidism. The CDR3 runs from the conserved cysteine through the conserved F or W. The D gene is left open where the match is weak. Part of the rows lack a size; the others show once, few, many or a class for expanded clones.

TRBJ2-1	-	15	TRBV2	-	TGTGCCAGCAGGGAAGGGATTACCTCCTACAATGAGCAGTTCTTC	CASREGITSYNEQFF
TRBJ2-2	-	14	TRBV6-5	many	TGTGCCGTGGGTTGGACCGCGAACACCGGGGAGCTGTTTTTT	CAVGWTANTGELFF
TRBJ2-7	-	16	TRBV5-8	few	TGCGCCAGCAGCCAAGATAACAGCAGGACTCCTTACGAGCAGTACTTC	CASSQDNSRTPYEQYF
TRBJ2-2	-	14	TRBV29-1	-	TGCAGTGTTGAGGGCAGGGAAGGCACCGGGGAGCTGTTTTTT	CSVEGREGTGELFF
TRBJ1-5	-	13	TRBV20-1	many	TGCAGTGCTAGACAGGGTGGGGATCAGCCCCAGCATTTT	CSARQGGDQPQHF
TRBJ1-1	-	13	TRBV15	-	TGTGCCACCAGCAGGACCTCAGCCTCTGAAGCTTTCTTT	CATSRTSASEAFF
TRBJ1-5	-	14	TRBV14	many	TGTGCCAGCAGCCAAGGCTCGAGCGATCAGCCCCAGCATTTT	CASSQGSSDQPQHF
TRBJ1-1	-	16	TRBV19	-	TGTGCCAGTAGTACCCTCACCGGGACTTCGAACACTGAAGCTTTCTTT	CASSTLTGTSNTEAFF
TRBJ2-6	-	16	TRBV10-3	-	TGTGCCCCATTCGACGGGACGGGCTCTGGGGCCAACGTCCTGACTTTC	CAPFDGTGSGANVLTF
TRBJ2-5	TRBD1	13	TRBV19	many	TGTGCCAGTAGTACAGGGGGCCGAGAGACCCAGTACTTC	CASSTGGRETQYF
TRBJ1-6	-	13	TRBV19	few	TGTGCCAGTAGCCCCGCCTCGGATTCACCCCTCCACTTT	CASSPASDSPLHF
TRBJ2-5	TRBD2	17	TRBV7-9	-	TGTGCCAGCAGCTTAATTACCCTCACTGGGGGGGGAGAGACCCAGTACTTC	CASSLITLTGGGETQYF
TRBJ1-3	-	15	TRBV6-5	-	TGTGCCAGCAGTTACGGACGGCTCTCTGGAAACACCATATATTTT	CASSYGRLSGNTIYF
TRBJ2-7	TRBD2	16	TRBV20-1	many	TGCAGTGCTAGAAGGACTAGCGGGAGTATCGGCGACGAGCAGTACTTC	CSARRTSGSIGDEQYF
TRBJ2-7	TRBD2	13	TRBV20-1	once	TGCAGTGCCCTAGCGGGGGGGCGGAATACGCAGTACTTC	CSALAGGRNTQYF
TRBJ2-2	TRBD2	15	TRBV10-3	-	TGTGCCAGCAGTGATCTAGGGGCGGGGGACGGGGAGCTGTTTTTT	CASSDLGAGDGELFF
TRBJ1-2	TRBD1	12	TRBV12-3/TRBV12-4	few	TGTGCCAGCAATTTGATGGACAGGGACTACACCTTC	CASNLMDRDYTF
TRBJ1-3	-	15	TRBV6-6	-	TGTGCCAGCAGTCCTACCCGGGCCAGTACAAACACCATATATTTT	CASSPTRASTNTIYF
TRBJ2-7	TRBD1	15	TRBV4-1	few	TGCGCCAGCAGCCAAAAGACAGGGAGCTCCTACGAGCAGTACTTC	CASSQKTGSSYEQYF
TRBJ1-5	-	15	TRBV11-1	-	TGTGCCAGCAGCGGGGACGGCGTAGGGGCTCAGCCCCAGCATTTT	CASSGDGVGAQPQHF
TRBJ1-1	-	12	TRBV2	many	TGTGCCAGCGGGGGATTAAGCACTGAAGCTTTCTTT	CASGGLSTEAFF
TRBJ1-2	-	13	TRBV7-3	many	TGTGCCAGCAGCTTATCAAAGTCCGGTGGCTACACCTTC	CASSLSKSGGYTF
TRBJ2-5	-	14	TRBV12-3/TRBV12-4	many	TGTGCCAGCAGCGACACGACTGGAGGGGAGACCCAGTACTTC	CASSDTTGGETQYF
TRBJ1-2	-	13	TRBV6-5	few	TGTGCCAGCAGTTACGGGCCGTTTTATGGCTACACCTTC	CASSYGPFYGYTF
TRBJ2-7	TRBD1	15	TRBV10-3	-	TGTGCCAGCAGTGAACCGAGACAGGGGGACTACGAGCAGTACTTC	CASSEPRQGDYEQYF
TRBJ1-5	-	15	TRBV20-1	-	TGCAGTGCTAGCCAGAGCAGCGCCTTCAATCAGCCCCAGCATTTT	CSASQSSAFNQPQHF
TRBJ2-1	-	14	TRBV12-3/TRBV12-4	-	TGTGCCAGCAGTTCCACCGGGACTTTTAATGAGCAGTTCTTC	CASSSTGTFNEQFF
TRBJ2-7	-	12	TRBV14	few	TGTGCCAGCAGCCATTCGGCATACGAGCAGTACTTC	CASSHSAYEQYF
TRBJ2-6	TRBD1	18	TRBV27	once	TGTGCCAGCAGTTTCGGGGGACAGGGAATGTATGGGGCCAACGTCCTGACTTTC	CASSFGGQGMYGANVLTF
TRBJ2-7	TRBD2	14	TRBV9	few	TGTGCCAGCAGCGTATTCAGCGGGGACTACGAGCAGTACTTC	CASSVFSGDYEQYF
TRBJ1-2	TRBD1	15	TRBV4-3	-	TGCGCCAGCAGCTTGATGGGACAGGGGCGTGAAGGCTACACCTTC	CASSLMGQGREGYTF
TRBJ2-3	-	13	TRBV7-9	once	TGTGCCAGCAGCTTAGCTCAGGGAGATACGCAGTATTTT	CASSLAQGDTQYF
TRBJ1-5	-	15	TRBV6-1	-	TGTGCCAGCAGTGAAGCGGCAGGGGGCAATCAGCCCCAGCATTTT	CASSEAAGGNQPQHF
TRBJ1-6	TRBD1	15	TRBV9	many	TGTGCCAGCAGCTTGAGCCGGGACAGGTCTTCACCCCTCCACTTT	CASSLSRDRSSPLHF
TRBJ1-2	-	12	TRBV6-5	-	TGTGCCAGCAGTTACGGGAGGTCCGGCTACACCTTC	CASSYGRSGYTF
TRBJ2-1	-	13	TRBV10-1	-	TGCGCCAGCAGTGAATCAGGGGTGGGTGAGCAGTTCTTC	CASSESGVGEQFF
TRBJ1-6	TRBD1	12	TRBV10-3	many	TGTGCCACCGGGACAGGGCGGTCACCCCTCCACTTT	CATGTGRSPLHF
TRBJ1-2	TRBD1	15	TRBV7-9	many	TGTGCCAGCAGCTTGGGACAGGGAGGTTACTATGGCTACACCTTC	CASSLGQGGYYGYTF
TRBJ1-1	-	13	TRBV25-1	many	TGTGCCAGCCGGGGGGGTTTTGGCACTGAAGCTTTCTTT	CASRGGFGTEAFF
TRBJ2-2	-	15	TRBV20-1	once	TGCAGTGCTGCCGACGCCGGGGAGCCAGAGGGGGAGCTGTTTTTT	CSAADAGEPEGELFF
TRBJ1-5	-	12	TRBV9	many	TGTGCCAGCAGCGCGGGAAATCAGCCCCAGCATTTT	CASSAGNQPQHF
TRBJ1-2	TRBD1	15	TRBV2	many	TGTGCCTTCCCGACGGCCCCAGGGGGCACGAATGGCTACACCTTC	CAFPTAPGGTNGYTF
TRBJ1-2	-	13	TRBV7-9	many	TGTGCCAGCAGCTTTCCGAAAGCTGGTGGCTACACCTTC	CASSFPKAGGYTF
TRBJ1-2	TRBD1	14	TRBV20-1	-	TGCAGTGCTAGACCTGGGACAGGCGCTTCCGGCTACACCTTC	CSARPGTGASGYTF
TRBJ1-1	TRBD1	14	TRBV5-1	few	TGCGCCAGCAGCGCCGGGACAGTCTTCCCTGAAGCTTTCTTT	CASSAGTVFPEAFF